This entry concerns a single T cell receptor (beta chain). These data come from a study of T-cell memory formation after mild COVID-19. TCRdb independently ran MiXCR on the 5' RACE reads; one entry per CDR3 protein. The repertoire consists of around 99,000 distinct CDR3 sequences, with approximately 15% occurring once and the leading ten covering 30% to 45%. From germline, CDR1 is SEHNR and CDR2 FQNEAQ (reference sequence). This CDR3 has 12 amino acids. V lost 4 bases and J 4 bases, leaving 5 bases between the germline ends. Source material: PBMCs or a T cell subset sorted from them (not recorded which). The sequence derives from a man aged 18 to 29 who had mild COVID-19 (a few samples of this study predate the infection). Cell type and time point are not known. The rearrangement joins TRBV7-9 to TRBJ1-5; D call uncertain. The CDR3 sequence: CASSSTNQPQHF. CDR3 DNA sequence: TGTGCCAGCAGCTCGACGAATCAGCCCCAGCATTTT.